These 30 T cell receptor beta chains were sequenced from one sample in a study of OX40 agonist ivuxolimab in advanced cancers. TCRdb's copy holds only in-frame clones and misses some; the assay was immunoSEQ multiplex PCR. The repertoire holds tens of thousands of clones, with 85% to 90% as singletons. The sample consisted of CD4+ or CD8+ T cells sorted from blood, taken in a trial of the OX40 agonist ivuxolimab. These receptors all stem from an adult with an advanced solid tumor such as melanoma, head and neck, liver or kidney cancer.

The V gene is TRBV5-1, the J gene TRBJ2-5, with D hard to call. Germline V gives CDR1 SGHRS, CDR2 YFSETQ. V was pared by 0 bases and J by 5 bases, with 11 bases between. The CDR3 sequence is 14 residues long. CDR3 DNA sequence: TGCGCCAGCAGCTTGGGGTCTTTCGGGGAGACCCAGTACTTC. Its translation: CASSLGSFGETQYF.

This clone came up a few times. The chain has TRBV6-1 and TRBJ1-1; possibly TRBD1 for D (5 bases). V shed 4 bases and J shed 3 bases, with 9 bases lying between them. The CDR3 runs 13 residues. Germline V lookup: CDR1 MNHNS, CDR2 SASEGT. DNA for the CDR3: TGTGCCAGCAGTGTAAGGGGATACACTGAAGCTTTCTTT. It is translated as CASSVRGYTEAFF.

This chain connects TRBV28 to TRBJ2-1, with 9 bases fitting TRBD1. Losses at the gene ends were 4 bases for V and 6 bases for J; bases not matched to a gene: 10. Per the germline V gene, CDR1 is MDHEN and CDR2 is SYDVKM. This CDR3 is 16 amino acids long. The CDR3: CASSSAQGARFNEQFF. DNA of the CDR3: TGTGCCAGCAGTTCAGCACAGGGGGCCCGTTTCAATGAGCAGTTCTTC.

CDR3 nucleotide sequence: TGTGCCAGCAAACAGGGAGACTATGGCTACACCTTC. This translates into CASKQGDYGYTF. The J gene is TRBJ1-2, the V gene TRBV28, with TRBD1 as a possible D gene (6 bases). Germline V lookup: CDR1 MDHEN, CDR2 SYDVKM. The CDR3 has 12 amino acids. V lost 7 bases to trimming and J lost 3 bases, with 9 bases between them.

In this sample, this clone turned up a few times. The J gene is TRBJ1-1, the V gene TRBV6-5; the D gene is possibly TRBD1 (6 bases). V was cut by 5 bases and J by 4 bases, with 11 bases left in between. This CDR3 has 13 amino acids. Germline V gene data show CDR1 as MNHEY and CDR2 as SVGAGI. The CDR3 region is CASSADSLTEAFF. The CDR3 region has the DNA TGTGCCAGCAGTGCGGACAGCCTCACTGAAGCTTTCTTT.

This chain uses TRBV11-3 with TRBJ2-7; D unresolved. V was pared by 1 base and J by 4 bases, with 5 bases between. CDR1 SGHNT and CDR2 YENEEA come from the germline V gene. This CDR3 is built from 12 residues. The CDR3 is CASSLGRYEQYF. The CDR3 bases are TGTGCCAGCAGCTTAGGGCGGTACGAGCAGTACTTC.

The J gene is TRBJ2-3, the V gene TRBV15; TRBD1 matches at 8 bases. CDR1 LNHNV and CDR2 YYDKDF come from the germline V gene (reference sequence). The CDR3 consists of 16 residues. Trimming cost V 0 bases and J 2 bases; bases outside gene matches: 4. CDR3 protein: CATSRDRQGSTDTQYF. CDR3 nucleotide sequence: TGTGCCACCAGCAGAGATCGACAGGGGTCCACAGATACGCAGTATTTT.

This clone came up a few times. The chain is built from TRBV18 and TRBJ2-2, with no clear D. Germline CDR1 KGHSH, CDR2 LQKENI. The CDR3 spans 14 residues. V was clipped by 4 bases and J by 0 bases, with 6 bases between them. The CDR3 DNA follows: TGTGCCAGCTCACGGGCGGCGAACACCGGGGAGCTGTTTTTT. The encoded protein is CASSRAANTGELFF.

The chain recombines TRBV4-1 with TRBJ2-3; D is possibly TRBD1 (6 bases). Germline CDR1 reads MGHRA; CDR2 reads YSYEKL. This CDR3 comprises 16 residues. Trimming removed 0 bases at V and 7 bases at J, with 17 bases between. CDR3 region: CASSQDHRVPRNTQYF. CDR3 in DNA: TGCGCCAGCAGCCAAGACCACAGGGTACCGCGGAATACGCAGTATTTT.

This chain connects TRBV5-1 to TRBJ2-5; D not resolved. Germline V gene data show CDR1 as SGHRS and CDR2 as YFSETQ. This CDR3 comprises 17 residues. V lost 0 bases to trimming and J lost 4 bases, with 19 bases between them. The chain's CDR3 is CASSLAVQYPVGETQYF. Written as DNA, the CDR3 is TGCGCCAGCAGCTTGGCCGTTCAGTATCCGGTCGGAGAGACCCAGTACTTC.

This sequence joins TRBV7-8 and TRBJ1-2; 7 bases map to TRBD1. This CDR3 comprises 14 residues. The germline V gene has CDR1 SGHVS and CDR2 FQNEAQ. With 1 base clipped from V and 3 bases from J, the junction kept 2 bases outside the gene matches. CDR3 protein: CASSLVTGDYGYTF. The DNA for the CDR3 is TGTGCCAGCAGCTTAGTCACAGGGGACTATGGCTACACCTTC.

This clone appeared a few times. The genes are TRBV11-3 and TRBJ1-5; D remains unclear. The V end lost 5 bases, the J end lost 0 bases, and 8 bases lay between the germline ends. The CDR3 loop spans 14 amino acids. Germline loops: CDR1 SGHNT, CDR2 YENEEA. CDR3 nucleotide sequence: TGTGCCAGCAGCCTCCGGGGTAGCAATCAGCCCCAGCATTTT. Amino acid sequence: CASSLRGSNQPQHF.

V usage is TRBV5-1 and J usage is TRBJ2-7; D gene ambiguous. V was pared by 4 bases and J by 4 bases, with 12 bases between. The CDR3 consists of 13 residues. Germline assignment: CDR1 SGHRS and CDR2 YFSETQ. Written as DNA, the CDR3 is TGCGCCAGCAGCGAACCAACGGAATACGAGCAGTACTTC. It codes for CASSEPTEYEQYF.

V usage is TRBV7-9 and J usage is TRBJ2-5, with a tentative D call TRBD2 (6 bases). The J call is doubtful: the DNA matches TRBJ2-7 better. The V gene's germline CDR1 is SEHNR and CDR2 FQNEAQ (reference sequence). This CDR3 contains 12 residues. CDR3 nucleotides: TGTGCCACCGGGACTGTTTCCTACGAGCAGTACTTC. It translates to CATGTVSYEQYF.

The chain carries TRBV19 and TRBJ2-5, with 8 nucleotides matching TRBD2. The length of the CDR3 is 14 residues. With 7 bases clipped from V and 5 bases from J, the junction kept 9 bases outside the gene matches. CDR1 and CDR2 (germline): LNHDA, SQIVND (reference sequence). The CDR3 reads CASNRGGPGETQYF. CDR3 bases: TGTGCCAGTAACCGGGGGGGGCCTGGGGAGACCCAGTACTTC.

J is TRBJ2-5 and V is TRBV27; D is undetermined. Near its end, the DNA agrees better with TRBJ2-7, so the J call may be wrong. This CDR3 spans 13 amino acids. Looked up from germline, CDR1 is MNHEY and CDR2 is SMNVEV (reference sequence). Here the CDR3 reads CASSLSGSYEQYF. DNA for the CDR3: TGTGCCAGCAGTTTATCTGGATCCTACGAGCAGTACTTC.

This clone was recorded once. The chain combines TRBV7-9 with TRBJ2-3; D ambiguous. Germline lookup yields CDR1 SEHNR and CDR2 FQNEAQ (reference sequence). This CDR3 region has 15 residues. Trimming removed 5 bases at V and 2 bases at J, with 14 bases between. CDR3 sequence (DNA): TGTGCCAGCAGCCCGACCCCAGCGCCCACAGATACGCAGTATTTT. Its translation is CASSPTPAPTDTQYF.

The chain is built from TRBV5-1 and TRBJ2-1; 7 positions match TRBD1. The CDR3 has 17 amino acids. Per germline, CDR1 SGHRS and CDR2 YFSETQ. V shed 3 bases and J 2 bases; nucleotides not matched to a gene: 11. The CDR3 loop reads CASSSQTGQRTYNEQFF. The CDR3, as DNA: TGCGCCAGCAGCTCCCAGACGGGACAGCGAACCTACAATGAGCAGTTCTTC.

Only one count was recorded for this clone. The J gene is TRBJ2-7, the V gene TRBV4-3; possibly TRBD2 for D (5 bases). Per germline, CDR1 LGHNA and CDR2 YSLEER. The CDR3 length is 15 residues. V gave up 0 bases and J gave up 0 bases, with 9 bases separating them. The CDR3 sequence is CASSQEVTSSYEQYF. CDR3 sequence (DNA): TGCGCCAGCAGCCAAGAGGTCACTAGCTCCTACGAGCAGTACTTC.

The CDR3 sequence is CASSLDRKLQYF. The CDR3 DNA sequence: TGTGCCAGCAGCTTGGATCGAAAACTTCAGTACTTC. The chain employs TRBV5-4 and TRBJ2-4; no reliable D call. Trimming removed 0 bases from V and 11 bases from J, with 9 bases in between. The V gene's germline CDR1 is SGHNT and CDR2 YYREEE (reference sequence). The CDR3 is made up of 12 amino acids.

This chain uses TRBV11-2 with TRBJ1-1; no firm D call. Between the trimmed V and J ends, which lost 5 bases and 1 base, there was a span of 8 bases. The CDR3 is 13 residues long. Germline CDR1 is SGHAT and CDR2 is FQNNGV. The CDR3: CASSAAGNTEAFF. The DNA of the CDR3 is TGTGCCAGCAGCGCCGCAGGGAACACTGAAGCTTTCTTT.

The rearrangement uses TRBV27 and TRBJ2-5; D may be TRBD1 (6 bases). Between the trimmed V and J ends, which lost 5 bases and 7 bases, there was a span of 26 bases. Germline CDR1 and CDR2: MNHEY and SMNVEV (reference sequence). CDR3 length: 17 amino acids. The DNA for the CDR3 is TGTGCCAGCAGTCAATTGGGGGCAGGGGCCTCGGTGGGGACCCAGTACTTC. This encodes CASSQLGAGASVGTQYF.

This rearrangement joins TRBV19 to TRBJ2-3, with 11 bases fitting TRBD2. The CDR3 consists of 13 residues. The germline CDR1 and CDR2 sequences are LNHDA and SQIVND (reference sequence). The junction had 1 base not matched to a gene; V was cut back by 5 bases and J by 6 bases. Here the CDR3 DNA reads TGTGCCAGTAGTTCTAGCGGGAGGGATACGCAGTATTTT. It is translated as CASSSSGRDTQYF. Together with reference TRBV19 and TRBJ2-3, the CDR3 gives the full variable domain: DGGITQSPKYLFRKEGQNVTLSCEQNLNHDAMYWYRQDPGQGLRLIYYSQIVNDFQKGDIAEGYSVSREKKESFPLTVTSAQKNPTAFYLCASSSSGRDTQYFGPGTRLTVL.

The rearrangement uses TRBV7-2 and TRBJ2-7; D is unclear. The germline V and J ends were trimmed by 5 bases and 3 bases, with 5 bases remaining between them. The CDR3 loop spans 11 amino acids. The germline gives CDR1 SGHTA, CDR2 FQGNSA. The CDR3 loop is CASSLHYEQYF. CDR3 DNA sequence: TGTGCCAGCAGCCTACACTACGAGCAGTACTTC. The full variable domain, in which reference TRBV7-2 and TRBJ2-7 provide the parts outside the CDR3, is GAGVSQSPSNKVTEKGKDVELRCDPISGHTALYWYRQSLGQGLEFLIYFQGNSAPDKSGLPSDRFSAERTGGSVSTLTIQRTQQEDSAVYLCASSLHYEQYFGPGTRLTVT.

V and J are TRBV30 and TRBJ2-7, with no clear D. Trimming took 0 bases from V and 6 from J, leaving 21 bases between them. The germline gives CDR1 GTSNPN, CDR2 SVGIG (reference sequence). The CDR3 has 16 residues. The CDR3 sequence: CAWSVRVGRSPGEQYF. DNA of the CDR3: TGTGCCTGGAGTGTACGCGTGGGCAGGTCCCCCGGCGAGCAGTACTTC.

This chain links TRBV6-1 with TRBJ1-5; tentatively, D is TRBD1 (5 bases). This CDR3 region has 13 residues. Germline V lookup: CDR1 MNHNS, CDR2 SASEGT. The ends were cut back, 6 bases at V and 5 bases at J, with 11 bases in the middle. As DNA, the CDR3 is TGTGCCAGCAGAGCAGGGTTCCATCAGCCCCAGCATTTT. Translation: CASRAGFHQPQHF.

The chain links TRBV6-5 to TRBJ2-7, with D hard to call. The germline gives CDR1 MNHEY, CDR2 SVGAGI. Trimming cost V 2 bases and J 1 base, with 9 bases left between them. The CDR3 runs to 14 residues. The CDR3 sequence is CASSYGVRSYEQYF. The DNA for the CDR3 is TGTGCCAGCAGTTACGGTGTGAGGTCCTACGAGCAGTACTTC.

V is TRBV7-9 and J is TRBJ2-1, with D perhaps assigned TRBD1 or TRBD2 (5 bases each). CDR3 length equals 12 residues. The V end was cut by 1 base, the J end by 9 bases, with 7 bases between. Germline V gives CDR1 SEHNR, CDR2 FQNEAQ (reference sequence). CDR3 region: CASSLGGTEQFF. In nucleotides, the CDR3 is TGTGCCAGCAGCTTAGGGGGGACTGAGCAGTTCTTC.

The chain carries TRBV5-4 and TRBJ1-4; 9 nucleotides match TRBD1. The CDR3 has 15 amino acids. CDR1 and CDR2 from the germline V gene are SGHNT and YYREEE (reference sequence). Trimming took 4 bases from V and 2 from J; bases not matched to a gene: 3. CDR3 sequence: CASSPTGGTNEKLFF. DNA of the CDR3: TGTGCCAGCAGCCCAACAGGGGGCACTAATGAAAAACTGTTTTTT. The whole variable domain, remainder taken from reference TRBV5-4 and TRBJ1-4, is ETGVTQSPTHLIKTRGQQVTLRCSSQSGHNTVSWYQQALGQGPQFIFQYYREEENGRGNFPPRFSGLQFPNYSSELNVNALELDDSALYLCASSPTGGTNEKLFFGSGTQLSVL.

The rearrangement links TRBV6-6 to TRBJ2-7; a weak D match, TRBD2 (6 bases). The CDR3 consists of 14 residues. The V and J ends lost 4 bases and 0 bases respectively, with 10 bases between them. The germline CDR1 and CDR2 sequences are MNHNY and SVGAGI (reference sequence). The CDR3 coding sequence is TGTGCCAGCAGTTCTCCGCGGGGCTCCTACGAGCAGTACTTC. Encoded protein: CASSSPRGSYEQYF.